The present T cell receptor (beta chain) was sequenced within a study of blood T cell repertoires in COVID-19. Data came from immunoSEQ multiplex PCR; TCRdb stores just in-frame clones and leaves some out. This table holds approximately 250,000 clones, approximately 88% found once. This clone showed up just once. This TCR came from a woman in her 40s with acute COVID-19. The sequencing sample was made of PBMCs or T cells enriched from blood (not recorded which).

The CDR3, as DNA: TGTGCCAGCAGTGAAGCGGGAGGGGGTTGGCAGCCCCAGCATTTT. Protein sequence: CASSEAGGGWQPQHF. The rearrangement joins TRBV6-1 to TRBJ1-5; D perhaps matches TRBD1 (6 bases). This CDR3 spans 15 amino acids. V dropped 0 bases and J dropped 7 bases, with 13 bases sitting between them. The germline CDR1 and CDR2 sequences are MNHNS and SASEGT.